This T cell receptor (beta chain) originates from a study of cytomegalovirus exposure and HLA in healthy donors. The study's findings and limits: With DRB1 most and HLA-C fewest, TCR association rates differed between HLA loci in a later analysis. Some V segments (TRBV6-2 and TRBV6-3 among them) were excluded as indistinguishable. A later analysis linked a missense DCLRE1C variant to TCR beta V- and J-gene trimming.

PCR primers comprised 60 Vbeta and 13 Jbeta primers. The assay was immunoSEQ multiplex PCR, and TCRdb's table has in-frame clones only and misses some. The data show more than 85,000 clones, with more than 75% seen just once and under 4.5% held by the top ten. Regarding this clone: Its antigen is as yet unknown.

This CDR3 comprises 15 residues. With 3 bases clipped from V and 7 bases from J, the junction kept 6 bases outside the gene matches. Germline CDR1 reads LNHDA; CDR2 reads SQIVND (reference sequence). This sequence originates from a woman between 45 and 65 years old in good health and CMV-seropositive. The rearrangement links TRBV19 to TRBJ2-1, with 10 bases lining up with TRBD2. Sequencing was performed on PBMCs. CDR3 amino acids: CASSISSGSTNEQFF. CDR3 DNA sequence: TGTGCCAGTAGTATCTCTAGCGGGAGTACGAATGAGCAGTTCTTC.